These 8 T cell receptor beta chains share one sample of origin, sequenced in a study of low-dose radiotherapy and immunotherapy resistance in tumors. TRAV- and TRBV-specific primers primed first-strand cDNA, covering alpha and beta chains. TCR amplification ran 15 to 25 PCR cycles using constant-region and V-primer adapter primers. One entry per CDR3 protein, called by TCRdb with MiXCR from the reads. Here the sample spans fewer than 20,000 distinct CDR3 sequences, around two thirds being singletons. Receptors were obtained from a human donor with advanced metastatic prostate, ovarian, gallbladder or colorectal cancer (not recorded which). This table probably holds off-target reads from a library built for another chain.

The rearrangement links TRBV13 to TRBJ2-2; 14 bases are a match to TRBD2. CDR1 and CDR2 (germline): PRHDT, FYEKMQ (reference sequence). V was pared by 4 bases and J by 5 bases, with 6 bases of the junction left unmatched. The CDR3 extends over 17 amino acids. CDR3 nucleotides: TGTGCCAGCAGCTCGGGACTAGCGGGAGTTGGTACCGGGGAGCTGTTTTTT. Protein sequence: CASSSGLAGVGTGELFF.

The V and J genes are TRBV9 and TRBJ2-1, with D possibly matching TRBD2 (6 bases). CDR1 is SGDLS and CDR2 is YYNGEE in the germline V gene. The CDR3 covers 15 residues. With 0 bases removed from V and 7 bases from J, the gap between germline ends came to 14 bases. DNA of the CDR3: TGTGCCAGCAGCGTAGTGGGGTTCGGGAGTAATGAGCAGTTCTTC. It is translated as CASSVVGFGSNEQFF.

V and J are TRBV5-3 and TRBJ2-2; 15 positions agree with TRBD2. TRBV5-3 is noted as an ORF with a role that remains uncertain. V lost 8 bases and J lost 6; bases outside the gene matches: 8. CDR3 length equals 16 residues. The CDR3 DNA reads TGTGCCAGCAGCCGGACTAGCGGGAGGGCGGCCGGGGAGCTGTTTTTT. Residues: CASSRTSGRAAGELFF.

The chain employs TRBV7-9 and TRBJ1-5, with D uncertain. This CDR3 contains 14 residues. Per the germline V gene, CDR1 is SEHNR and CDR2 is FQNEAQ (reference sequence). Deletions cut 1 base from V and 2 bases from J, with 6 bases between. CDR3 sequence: CASSLGSGNQPQHF. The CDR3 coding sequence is TGTGCCAGCAGCTTAGGATCTGGCAATCAGCCCCAGCATTTT. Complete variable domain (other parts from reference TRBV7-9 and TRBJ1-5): DTGVSQNPRHKITKRGQNVTFRCDPISEHNRLYWYRQTLGQGPEFLTYFQNEAQLEKSRLLSDRFSAERPKGSFSTLEIQRTEQGDSAMYLCASSLGSGNQPQHFGDGTRLSIL.

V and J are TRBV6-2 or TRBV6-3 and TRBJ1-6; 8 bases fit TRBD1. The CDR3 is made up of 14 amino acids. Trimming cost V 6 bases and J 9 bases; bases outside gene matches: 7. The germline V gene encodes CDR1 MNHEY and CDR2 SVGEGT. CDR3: CASRETGESSPLHF. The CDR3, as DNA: TGTGCCAGCAGGGAGACAGGGGAGAGTTCACCCCTCCACTTT.

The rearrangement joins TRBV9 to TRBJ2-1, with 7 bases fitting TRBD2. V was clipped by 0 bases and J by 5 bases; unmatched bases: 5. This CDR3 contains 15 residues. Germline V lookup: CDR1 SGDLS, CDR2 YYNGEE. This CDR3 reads CASSVGGSINNEQFF. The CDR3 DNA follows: TGTGCCAGCAGCGTAGGCGGGAGCATTAACAATGAGCAGTTCTTC.

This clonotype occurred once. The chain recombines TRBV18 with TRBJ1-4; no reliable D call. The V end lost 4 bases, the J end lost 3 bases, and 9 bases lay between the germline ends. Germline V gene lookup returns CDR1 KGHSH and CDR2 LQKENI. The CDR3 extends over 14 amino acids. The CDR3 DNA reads TGTGCCAGCTCACTCGGACGAGCTAATGAAAAACTGTTTTTT. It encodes CASSLGRANEKLFF.

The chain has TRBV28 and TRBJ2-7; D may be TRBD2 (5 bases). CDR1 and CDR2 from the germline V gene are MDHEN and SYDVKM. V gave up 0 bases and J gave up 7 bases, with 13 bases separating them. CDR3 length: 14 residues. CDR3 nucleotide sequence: TGTGCCAGCAGTTTATGGGGCGGGTATAAGGAGCAGTACTTC. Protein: CASSLWGGYKEQYF. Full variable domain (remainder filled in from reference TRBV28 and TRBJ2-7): DVKVTQSSRYLVKRTGEKVFLECVQDMDHENMFWYRQDPGLGLRLIYFSYDVKMKEKGDIPEGYSVSREKKERFSLILESASTNQTSMYLCASSLWGGYKEQYFGPGTRLTVT.